These 21 T cell receptor beta chains share one sample of origin, sequenced in a study of control samples from healthy donors and cancer patients. Sequenced by immunoSEQ multiplex PCR; TCRdb stores in-frame clones only, minus some. The table lists around 200,000 clones, around 91% of them singletons. The source material was blood. The source of these receptors is a woman between 25 and 40 years old in good health.

J is TRBJ1-3 and V is TRBV12-1. TRBV12-1 is reported as a pseudogene. The CDR3 covers 14 residues. CDR3 protein: CASSFYSSGNTIYF. The CDR3 DNA is TGTGCCAGCAGCTTTTATTCCTCTGGAAACACCATATATTTT.

The rearrangement uses TRBV9 and TRBJ1-3, with TRBD1 as a possible D gene (5 bases). The CDR3 is 15 residues long. Germline CDR1 SGDLS, CDR2 YYNGEE. V dropped 3 bases and J dropped 0 bases, with 10 bases sitting between them. CDR3 sequence: CASSAGRSSGNTIYF. The CDR3 region has the DNA TGTGCCAGCAGCGCGGGACGGAGCTCTGGAAACACCATATATTTT.

The chain couples TRBV5-1 to TRBJ2-3; a possible D gene is TRBD2 (5 bases). V was clipped by 2 bases and J by 0 bases, with 7 bases between them. The germline V gene has CDR1 SGHRS and CDR2 YFSETQ. The CDR3 totals 14 residues. CDR3 residues: CASSLADSTDTQYF. In nucleotides, the CDR3 is TGCGCCAGCAGCTTAGCGGATAGCACAGATACGCAGTATTTT.

The rearrangement uses TRBV9 and TRBJ2-2; TRBD1 matches at 9 bases. The CDR3 consists of 15 residues. Germline V lookup: CDR1 SGDLS, CDR2 YYNGEE. The junction had 4 bases not matched to a gene; V was cut back by 5 bases and J by 2 bases. The CDR3: CASRRTGENTGELFF. The CDR3 DNA reads TGTGCCAGCAGGAGGACAGGGGAAAACACCGGGGAGCTGTTTTTT.

This clone was counted once. This rearrangement joins TRBV5-4 to TRBJ1-1; D gene unclear. The CDR3 has 14 amino acids. CDR1 and CDR2 from the germline V gene are SGHNT and YYREEE (reference sequence). Trimming took off 0 bases at V and 10 bases at J, with 16 bases between the two ends. The CDR3 sequence: CASSLGTGKMGAFF. For the CDR3, the DNA is TGTGCCAGCAGCTTGGGAACCGGGAAGATGGGAGCTTTCTTT.

This rearrangement joins TRBV7-9 to TRBJ2-7; D is perhaps TRBD2 (6 bases). CDR1 is SEHNR, CDR2 FQNEAQ, per germline (reference sequence). V gave up 5 bases and J gave up 3 bases, with 20 bases separating them. CDR3 length equals 16 residues. The CDR3 is CASSPFPGPDYYEQYF. The CDR3 DNA reads TGTGCCAGCAGCCCCTTCCCCGGGCCGGACTACTACGAGCAGTACTTC.

V is TRBV4-1 and J is TRBJ2-1; D gene uncertain. The ends were cut back, 1 base at V and 5 bases at J, with 6 bases in the middle. The CDR3 contains 13 residues. CDR1 and CDR2 (germline): MGHRA, YSYEKL. The CDR3: CASSQVAHNEQFF. DNA for the CDR3: TGCGCCAGCAGCCAAGTGGCGCACAATGAGCAGTTCTTC.

The chain couples TRBV7-8 to TRBJ2-3; D gene ambiguous. The V gene's germline CDR1 is SGHVS and CDR2 FQNEAQ. This CDR3 contains 14 residues. Trimming took 1 base from V and 2 from J, leaving 7 bases between them. CDR3 DNA sequence: TGTGCCAGCAGCTTAGACTTATCCACAGATACGCAGTATTTT. Translated, it gives CASSLDLSTDTQYF.

V is TRBV6-4 and J is TRBJ1-5; possible D gene TRBD1, 5 bases. Looked up from germline, CDR1 is MRHNA and CDR2 is SNTAGT. The V gene lost 4 bases and the J gene lost 4 bases, with 11 bases spanning the gap. This CDR3 has 14 residues. The CDR3 nucleotides are TGTGCCAGCAGTGCGGGGGGGGGAAATCAGCCCCAGCATTTT. Residues: CASSAGGGNQPQHF.

This chain connects TRBV3-1 (or the pseudogene TRBV3-2) to TRBJ1-2; the D is unclear. This CDR3 is built from 13 residues. In germline, CDR1 is LGHDT, CDR2 YNNKEL (reference sequence). The V end lost 0 bases, the J end lost 0 bases, and 2 bases lay between the germline ends. The CDR3 coding sequence is TGTGCCAGCAGCCAAGATCCTAACTATGGCTACACCTTC. Translation gives CASSQDPNYGYTF.

V and J are TRBV7-2 and TRBJ2-7; 11 bases align to TRBD1. V lost 0 bases, J lost 6 bases, and 4 bases stayed unmatched. The CDR3 sequence is 15 residues long. The germline gives CDR1 SGHTA, CDR2 FQGNSA. The CDR3 region is CASSLARDRGAEQYF. In DNA, the CDR3 is TGTGCCAGCAGCTTAGCTAGGGACAGGGGGGCCGAGCAGTACTTC. The variable domain in full, completed from reference TRBV7-2 and TRBJ2-7, reads GAGVSQSPSNKVTEKGKDVELRCDPISGHTALYWYRQSLGQGLEFLIYFQGNSAPDKSGLPSDRFSAERTGGSVSTLTIQRTQQEDSAVYLCASSLARDRGAEQYFGPGTRLTVT.

This clone was seen a few times. This chain's CDR3 is CASSQGTGPHEQYF. The CDR3 bases are TGTGCCAGCAGCCAAGGGACAGGGCCCCACGAGCAGTACTTC. The rearrangement links TRBV3-1 (or the pseudogene TRBV3-2) to TRBJ2-7; TRBD1 aligns across 8 bases. Germline values: CDR1 LGHDT, CDR2 YNNKEL (reference sequence). The CDR3 totals 14 residues. Trimming cost V 1 base and J 5 bases; bases outside gene matches: 4.

This chain joins TRBV7-2 and TRBJ1-5; the D gene is possibly TRBD1 (5 bases). The germline V gene has CDR1 SGHTA and CDR2 FQGNSA. This CDR3 has 15 residues. V was pared by 5 bases and J by 2 bases, with 13 bases between. CDR3 nucleotide sequence: TGTGCCAGCAGCCCCCCCGGGACGCGCAATCAGCCCCAGCATTTT. It specifies CASSPPGTRNQPQHF.

This chain links TRBV3-1 (or the pseudogene TRBV3-2) with TRBJ1-4; 7 bases fit TRBD1. The trim removed 2 bases at V and 8 bases at J, leaving 5 bases unmatched. This CDR3 has 14 amino acids. Germline values: CDR1 LGHDT, CDR2 YNNKEL (reference sequence). CDR3 region: CASSQTGAGEKLFF. The CDR3, as DNA: TGTGCCAGCAGCCAAACAGGGGCGGGAGAAAAACTGTTTTTT.

The DNA of the CDR3 is TGTGCCAGCTCACCCACAGGGGCCGGAAACACCATATATTTT. Its protein is CASSPTGAGNTIYF. V gene TRBV18 combines with J gene TRBJ1-3; 7 nucleotides match TRBD1. Germline V CDR1 and CDR2: KGHSH, LQKENI. The junction had 3 bases not matched to a gene; V was cut back by 3 bases and J by 4 bases. The CDR3 is made up of 14 amino acids.

This chain's CDR3 is CASSPGTSGRYEQYF. In DNA, the CDR3 is TGTGCCAGCTCACCCGGGACTAGCGGGAGGTACGAGCAGTACTTC. The chain combines TRBV18 with TRBJ2-7; TRBD2 aligns across 15 bases. Germline trimming cut 3 bases from V and 4 bases from J; bases unmatched to any gene: 1. This CDR3 contains 15 residues. Germline lookup yields CDR1 KGHSH and CDR2 LQKENI.

CDR3 nucleotide sequence: TGTGCCAGCAGCGAGGACAGGGGGGGCGGCCGGCCCCAGCATTTT. Translation: CASSEDRGGGRPQHF. The chain employs TRBV6-2 or TRBV6-3 and TRBJ1-5; 10 bases line up with TRBD1. The germline V gene has CDR1 MNHEY and CDR2 SVGEGT. The CDR3 consists of 15 residues. The V and J ends lost 6 bases and 9 bases, in that order; junction bases with no gene match: 11.

This chain connects TRBV1 to TRBJ2-1; no DNA check was done on the table's D call, TRBD2. TRBV1 has pseudogene status. CDR3 size: 16 residues. The CDR3 sequence is CTSSTNVAGAYNEQFF. CDR3 DNA: TGCACCAGCAGCACCAACGTAGCGGGGGCGTACAATGAGCAGTTCTTC.

The chain has TRBV28 and TRBJ1-6; maybe TRBD1 (6 bases). The germline V gene encodes CDR1 MDHEN and CDR2 SYDVKM. Trimming cost V 5 bases and J 9 bases, with 14 bases left between them. The CDR3 covers 14 residues. This CDR3 is CASSPQGRSSPLHF. CDR3 nucleotide sequence: TGTGCCAGCAGTCCACAGGGTCGGTCTTCACCCCTCCACTTT.

V gene TRBV2 combines with J gene TRBJ1-5; D unresolved. The CDR3 length is 12 residues. Germline CDR1 reads SNHLY; CDR2 reads FYNNEI. The germline V and J ends were trimmed by 8 bases and 4 bases, with 9 bases remaining between them. Written as DNA, the CDR3 is TGTGCCAGCTCCGACCAAAATCAGCCCCAGCATTTT. Protein: CASSDQNQPQHF.

The V and J genes are TRBV7-9 and TRBJ1-1; 9 bases fit TRBD1. V lost 7 bases to trimming and J lost 1 base; unmatched junction nucleotides: 1. CDR3 length: 13 residues. Germline V gene data show CDR1 as SEHNR and CDR2 as FQNEAQ (reference sequence). The CDR3 loop reads CASMGQGNTEAFF. CDR3 nucleotides: TGTGCCAGCATGGGACAGGGGAACACTGAAGCTTTCTTT.